This is a list of T cell receptor beta chains from one sample in a study of cytomegalovirus exposure and HLA in healthy donors. Only in-frame clones appear in the TCRdb table, and some are missing; sequencing was by immunoSEQ multiplex PCR. Of about 120,000 clones listed, 70% to 85% are singletons. What was sequenced was PBMCs. These receptors were obtained from a man aged 18 to 30 in good health and CMV-seropositive. Each CDR3 is given with its conserved first and last residue. Each record gives: V gene, clone size, D gene, J gene, CDR3 protein, CDR3 DNA. A D gene is named only where the DNA matches it firmly. Not all rows give a size; the values are once, few, many and, for expanded clones, a class.

TRBV7-9	.	TRBD2	TRBJ2-1	CASSLGMGTSGVGSDEQFF	TGTGCCAGCAGCTTAGGGATGGGGACTAGCGGGGTTGGGTCGGATGAGCAGTTCTTC
TRBV14	.	.	TRBJ2-7	CASRGGTESYEQYF	TGTGCCAGCAGGGGCGGGACGGAATCCTACGAGCAGTACTTC
TRBV4-1	.	TRBD2	TRBJ2-7	CASSQDPRGTSGVYEQYF	TGCGCCAGCAGCCAAGATCCCCGGGGGACTAGCGGGGTCTACGAGCAGTACTTC
TRBV9	.	TRBD2	TRBJ2-7	CASSVGEGTSGRAYRSYEQYF	TGTGCCAGCAGCGTAGGGGAGGGGACTAGCGGGAGGGCTTATCGCTCCTACGAGCAGTACTTC
TRBV11-1	.	.	TRBJ1-3	CASSGDSGNTIYF	TGTGCCAGCTCAGGGGACTCTGGAAACACCATATATTTT
TRBV21-1	.	.	TRBJ2-3	CASSNAASGSHSTDTQYF	TGTGCCAGCAGCAATGCGGCTAGCGGGAGCCACAGCACAGATACGCAGTATTTT
TRBV5-8	once	.	TRBJ2-1	CASSQAYAGSHEQFF	TGTGCCAGCAGCCAAGCATACGCTGGTAGCCATGAGCAGTTCTTC
TRBV5-1	.	.	TRBJ1-4	CASSPMRQTNEKLFF	TGCGCCAGCAGCCCTATGAGACAGACAAATGAAAAACTGTTTTTT
TRBV4-1	.	TRBD1	TRBJ2-5	CASSQYRGILETQYF	TGCGCCAGCAGCCAGTACAGGGGTATCCTCGAGACCCAGTACTTC
TRBV25-1	.	.	TRBJ1-1	CASSSRVMNTEAFF	TGTGCCAGCAGTAGCCGGGTCATGAACACTGAAGCTTTCTTT
TRBV27	.	.	TRBJ1-1	CASRVQGVDTEAFF	TGTGCCAGCAGAGTCCAGGGTGTCGACACTGAAGCTTTCTTT
TRBV6-5	.	TRBD1	TRBJ2-7	CASSLTPGQGRNEQYF	TGTGCCAGCAGTTTAACTCCGGGACAGGGGAGGAACGAGCAGTACTTC
TRBV5-1	.	TRBD1	TRBJ1-1	CASSTGQGKNTEAFF	TGCGCCAGCAGCACTGGACAGGGCAAGAACACTGAAGCTTTCTTT
TRBV7-9	.	.	TRBJ2-6	CASSPGVGANVLTF	TGTGCCAGCAGCCCAGGGGTTGGGGCCAACGTCCTGACTTTC
TRBV11-2	.	.	TRBJ2-7	CASSLGRTYEQYF	TGTGCCAGCAGCTTAGGCAGGACATACGAGCAGTACTTC